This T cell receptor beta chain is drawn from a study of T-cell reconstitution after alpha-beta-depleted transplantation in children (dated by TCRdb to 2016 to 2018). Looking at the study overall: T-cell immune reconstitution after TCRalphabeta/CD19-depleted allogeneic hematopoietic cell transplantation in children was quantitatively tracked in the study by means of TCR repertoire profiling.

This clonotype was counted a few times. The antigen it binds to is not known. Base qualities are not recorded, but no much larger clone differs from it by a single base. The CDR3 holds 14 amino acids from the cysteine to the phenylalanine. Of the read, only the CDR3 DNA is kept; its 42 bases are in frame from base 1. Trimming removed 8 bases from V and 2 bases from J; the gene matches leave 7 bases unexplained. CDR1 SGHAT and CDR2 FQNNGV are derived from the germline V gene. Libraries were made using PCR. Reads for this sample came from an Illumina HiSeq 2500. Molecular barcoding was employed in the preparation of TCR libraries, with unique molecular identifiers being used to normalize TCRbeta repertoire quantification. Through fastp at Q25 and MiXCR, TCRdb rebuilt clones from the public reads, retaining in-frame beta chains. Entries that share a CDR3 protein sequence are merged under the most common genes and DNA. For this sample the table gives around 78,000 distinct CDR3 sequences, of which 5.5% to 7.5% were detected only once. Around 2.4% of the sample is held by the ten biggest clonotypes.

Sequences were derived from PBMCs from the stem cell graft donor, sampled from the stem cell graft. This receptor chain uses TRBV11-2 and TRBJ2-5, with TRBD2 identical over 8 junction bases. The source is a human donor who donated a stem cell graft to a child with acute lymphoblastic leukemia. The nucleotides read TGTGCCAGCCTGCCCCGGGGGGGTCAAGAGACCCAGTACTTC. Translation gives CASLPRGGQETQYF.